The 24 T cell receptor beta chains below come from one sample, sequenced in a study of identical twins. TCRdb re-called the 5' RACE reads through MiXCR, storing one row per CDR3 protein. The repertoire holds 250,000 or so distinct CDR3 sequences, with around 6.6% as singletons. These data were also filed under a second study, of yellow fever vaccine responses in identical twins.

Source material: memory (CD45RO+) T cells sorted from blood. The receptors originated from a young woman in good health.

This clonotype was seen ten or more times. The rearrangement links TRBV11-2 to TRBJ1-3, with unresolved D. The CDR3 contains 15 residues. Germline CDR1 is SGHAT and CDR2 is FQNNGV. The V and J ends lost 5 bases and 0 bases respectively, with 11 bases between them. CDR3 nucleotides: TGTGCCAGCAGCCCACGAGGGAGCTCTGGAAACACCATATATTTT. This sequence encodes CASSPRGSSGNTIYF.

This clonotype occurred a few times. The chain employs TRBV24-1 and TRBJ2-2; D is perhaps TRBD1 (5 bases). V was trimmed by 4 bases and J by 4 bases, leaving 12 bases between them. The CDR3 has 15 amino acids. Germline CDR1 and CDR2: KGHDR and SFDVKD. The CDR3 loop is CATSDPGHRTGELFF. Written as DNA, the CDR3 is TGTGCCACCAGTGACCCCGGACATCGCACCGGGGAGCTGTTTTTT.

This clonotype was seen more than once but under ten times. The CDR3, as DNA: TGTGCCAGCTCACCATCGCCCGGGGTTAGCTCCTACGAGCAGTACTTC. Its translation is CASSPSPGVSSYEQYF. The J gene is TRBJ2-7, the V gene TRBV18; TRBD2 might be the D (5 bases). The CDR3 is made up of 16 amino acids. Germline V gene lookup returns CDR1 KGHSH and CDR2 LQKENI. V was trimmed by 2 bases and J by 0 bases, leaving 14 bases between them.

This clonotype was detected ten times or more. The chain employs TRBV7-2 and TRBJ2-3, with D perhaps assigned TRBD1 or TRBD2 (5 bases each). The CDR3 length is 14 residues. CDR1 is SGHTA, CDR2 FQGNSA, per germline. V shed 5 bases and J shed 1 base, with 10 bases lying between them. This CDR3 reads CASSRGVGTDTQYF. CDR3 bases: TGTGCCAGCAGCCGAGGGGTAGGCACAGATACGCAGTATTTT.

This clonotype has at least ten counts. V is TRBV6-5 and J is TRBJ1-3; 8 bases map to TRBD1. The junction had 2 bases not matched to a gene; V was cut back by 4 bases and J by 3 bases. The CDR3 loop spans 14 amino acids. Germline loops: CDR1 MNHEY, CDR2 SVGAGI. The CDR3 sequence: CASSSTGGGNTIYF. The CDR3 DNA sequence: TGTGCCAGCAGTTCCACAGGGGGTGGAAACACCATATATTTT.

This sequence joins TRBV6-1 and TRBJ1-1; maybe TRBD1 (5 bases). The CDR3 totals 15 residues. The V and J ends lost 5 bases and 1 base respectively, with 14 bases between them. The germline gives CDR1 MNHNS, CDR2 SASEGT. The CDR3 is CASSPPTRGNTEAFF. In DNA form, the CDR3 reads TGTGCCAGCAGTCCCCCGACAAGGGGGAACACTGAAGCTTTCTTT.

At least ten counts were recorded for this clonotype. This chain links TRBV7-9 with TRBJ2-3, with 15 positions matching TRBD2. Germline assignment: CDR1 SEHNR and CDR2 FQNEAQ (reference sequence). This CDR3 spans 17 amino acids. V dropped 5 bases and J dropped 3; count of bases not matched to a gene: 6. CDR3: CASSKGTSGGTTDTQYF. The CDR3, as DNA: TGTGCCAGCAGCAAAGGGACTAGCGGGGGGACGACAGATACGCAGTATTTT.

This clonotype occurred a few times. V and J are TRBV20-1 and TRBJ1-4; no definite D call. The germline V gene has CDR1 DFQATT and CDR2 SNEGSKA (reference sequence). Deletions cut 4 bases from V and 0 bases from J, with 12 bases between. The CDR3 spans 15 residues. CDR3 nucleotides: TGCAGTGCTATGATCACAGCATCAACTAATGAAAAACTGTTTTTT. Protein: CSAMITASTNEKLFF.

This clonotype was seen many times. The J gene is TRBJ2-3, the V gene TRBV6-1; 8 bases match TRBD1. CDR3 length: 15 residues. Germline CDR1 MNHNS, CDR2 SASEGT. V gave up 5 bases and J gave up 1 base; unmatched junction bases: 5. CDR3 coding DNA: TGTGCCAGCAGTCCTCGGACAGGGCGCACAGATACGCAGTATTTT. Translation: CASSPRTGRTDTQYF.

This clonotype was counted a few times. The chain recombines TRBV19 with TRBJ1-5; possibly TRBD1 for D (6 bases). Germline assignment: CDR1 LNHDA and CDR2 SQIVND (reference sequence). This CDR3 region has 14 residues. The V end lost 1 base, the J end lost 3 bases, and 7 bases lay between the germline ends. CDR3 region: CASSIGGPNQPQHF. The CDR3 nucleotides read TGTGCCAGTAGTATAGGGGGGCCCAATCAGCCCCAGCATTTT.

Ten or more counts support this clonotype. The V and J genes are TRBV12-3 or TRBV12-4 and TRBJ2-7; 9 bases are a match to TRBD1. V lost 5 bases and J lost 7; bases outside the gene matches: 3. The CDR3 covers 12 residues. In nucleotides, the CDR3 is TGTGCCAGCAGTGGGACAGGGAGAGAGCAGTACTTC. This translates into CASSGTGREQYF.

The rearrangement links TRBV13 to TRBJ2-5; 7 bases fit TRBD1. The germline V gene has CDR1 PRHDT and CDR2 FYEKMQ (reference sequence). There are 15 residues in the CDR3. The ends lost 5 bases at V and 1 base at J; junction bases unmatched: 7. CDR3 nucleotide sequence: TGTGCCAGCAGCCCGGGGACAGACGGCCAAGAGACCCAGTACTTC. Its translation is CASSPGTDGQETQYF.

This clonotype was detected a few times. The chain is built from TRBV2 and TRBJ2-7; TRBD1 matches 7 bases. The V gene's germline CDR1 is SNHLY and CDR2 FYNNEI. J lost 0 bases, V lost 5 bases, and 7 bases had no gene match. The length of the CDR3 is 15 residues. In DNA, the CDR3 is TGTGCCAGCAGTTTAGTGAGGGACAGCTCCTACGAGCAGTACTTC. The encoded protein is CASSLVRDSSYEQYF.

The genes are TRBV6-5 and TRBJ1-5; the D is unclear. Germline values: CDR1 MNHEY, CDR2 SVGAGI. Trimming took 0 bases from V and 6 from J, leaving 9 bases between them. CDR3 length equals 14 residues. The CDR3 region is CASSYSEEAQPQHF. The DNA of the CDR3 is TGTGCCAGCAGTTACTCTGAAGAAGCTCAGCCCCAGCATTTT.

This clonotype was observed at least ten times. The V and J genes are TRBV7-9 and TRBJ2-1; D unclear. The CDR3 length is 16 residues. CDR1 and CDR2 from the germline V gene are SEHNR and FQNEAQ (reference sequence). The V end was cut by 3 bases, the J end by 4 bases, with 16 bases between. The CDR3 sequence is CASSFLIQLPYNEQFF. The CDR3 DNA reads TGTGCCAGCAGCTTCCTTATCCAACTACCTTACAATGAGCAGTTCTTC.

This clonotype has a handful of counts. The V and J genes are TRBV27 and TRBJ1-2; 7 nucleotides agree with TRBD1. CDR1 MNHEY and CDR2 SMNVEV come from the germline V gene (reference sequence). The V segment lost 5 bases and the J segment 10 bases; nucleotides outside the gene matches: 7. The CDR3 is 12 amino acids. The CDR3 sequence is CASSKTGVAYTF. CDR3 in DNA: TGTGCCAGCAGTAAAACAGGGGTCGCCTACACCTTC.

This clonotype was counted ten times or more. The chain couples TRBV6-5 to TRBJ1-6; 9 nucleotides align to TRBD1. The germline gives CDR1 MNHEY, CDR2 SVGAGI. CDR3 size: 17 residues. V lost 2 bases and J lost 1; bases outside the gene matches: 3. DNA for the CDR3: TGTGCCAGCAGTTACCCGGGACAGGGATCCTATAATTCACCCCTCCACTTT. Its translation: CASSYPGQGSYNSPLHF.

Here the CDR3 DNA reads TGTGCCAGCGCTAGACTAGCGGGTTCCTACGAGCAGTACTTC. Its translation is CASARLAGSYEQYF. V usage is TRBV10-3 and J usage is TRBJ2-7, with 10 nucleotides matching TRBD2. V shed 10 bases, J shed 1 base, and the junction held 7 bases outside the gene matches. This CDR3 contains 14 residues. Germline V gene sequence: CDR1 ENHRY, CDR2 SYGVKD.

There are many counts of this clonotype. The chain carries TRBV7-3 and TRBJ2-7, with 8 bases matching TRBD1. Germline loops: CDR1 SGHTA, CDR2 FQGTGA. The length of the CDR3 is 15 residues. Germline trimming cut 2 bases from V and 0 bases from J; bases unmatched to any gene: 3. The CDR3 region is CASSLGQGNSYEQYF. CDR3 sequence (DNA): TGTGCCAGCAGCTTAGGACAGGGAAACTCCTACGAGCAGTACTTC.

The V and J genes are TRBV7-2 and TRBJ2-7, with 8 positions matching TRBD1. CDR1 and CDR2 (germline): SGHTA, FQGNSA. CDR3 length: 13 residues. V lost 3 bases to trimming and J lost 5 bases; unmatched junction nucleotides: 3. CDR3 DNA sequence: TGTGCCAGCAGCTTTGGACAGGGCCACGAGCAGTACGTC. Protein sequence: CASSFGQGHEQYV.

This clonotype came up a few times. This rearrangement joins TRBV6-2 or TRBV6-3 to TRBJ2-7; possibly TRBD1 or TRBD2 for D (6 bases each). V was trimmed by 6 bases and J by 0 bases, leaving 15 bases between them. The CDR3 sequence is 15 residues long. The germline gives CDR1 MNHEY, CDR2 SVGEGT. This chain's CDR3 is CASSPGDSPSYEQYF. CDR3 sequence (DNA): TGTGCCAGCAGCCCAGGGGACTCCCCCTCCTACGAGCAGTACTTC.

The chain carries TRBV6-1 and TRBJ1-2; D unresolved. In germline, CDR1 is MNHNS, CDR2 SASEGT. The V end lost 5 bases, the J end lost 4 bases, and 8 bases lay between the germline ends. The CDR3 sequence is 12 residues long. CDR3 in amino acids: CASSIYTYGYTF. CDR3 coding DNA: TGTGCCAGCAGTATATATACCTATGGCTACACCTTC.

The table lists this clonotype with a few counts. The chain employs TRBV7-2 and TRBJ2-7; a possible D gene is TRBD2 (7 bases). This CDR3 spans 14 amino acids. The germline V gene has CDR1 SGHTA and CDR2 FQGNSA. V was trimmed by 5 bases and J by 2 bases, leaving 13 bases between them. The chain's CDR3 is CASSLPGGPYEQYV. As DNA, the CDR3 is TGTGCCAGCAGCCTCCCGGGGGGCCCCTACGAGCAGTACGTC.

This clonotype occurred a few times. The chain uses TRBV20-1 and TRBJ1-6, with D possibly being TRBD1 (6 bases). The CDR3 consists of 14 residues. V lost 0 bases and J 7 bases, leaving 10 bases between the germline ends. CDR1 and CDR2 (germline): DFQATT, SNEGSKA (reference sequence). This CDR3 reads CSARDLQGNSPLHF. CDR3 DNA: TGCAGTGCTAGAGATTTACAGGGAAATTCACCCCTCCACTTT.